The rows below give T cell receptor beta chains drawn from one sample of a study of neoadjuvant anti-PD-1 for oral cavity cancer. Profiling relied on immunoSEQ multiplex PCR, and the TCRdb table lists in-frame clones only, not all of them. The sample yields 15,000 to 20,000 clones, under 75% seen once. The material was PBMCs, obtained before nivolumab (anti-PD-1) treatment. These receptors came from a person aged 35-79 years with oral cavity squamous cell carcinoma. Both conserved end residues are part of each CDR3. The order of the fields is D gene, clone size, J gene, V gene, CDR3 protein, CDR3 DNA. D genes are given only for firm matches. Some rows have no size entry. The others give once, few or many, or a class for an expanded clone.

D gene: -; clone size: few; J gene: TRBJ1-3; V gene: TRBV10-3; CDR3 protein: CAISLTQDTIYF; CDR3 DNA: TGTGCCATCAGTCTTACCCAAGACACCATATATTTT
D gene: -; clone size: -; J gene: TRBJ2-7; V gene: TRBV10-2; CDR3 protein: CASTGNSYEQYF; CDR3 DNA: TGCGCCAGCACTGGGAACTCCTACGAGCAGTACTTC
D gene: -; clone size: -; J gene: TRBJ2-3; V gene: TRBV2; CDR3 protein: CASRLITDTQYF; CDR3 DNA: TGTGCCAGCAGGCTAATCACAGATACGCAGTATTTT
D gene: -; clone size: -; J gene: TRBJ2-1; V gene: TRBV7-9; CDR3 protein: CASSKREYPPYNEQFF; CDR3 DNA: TGTGCCAGCAGCAAAAGGGAGTACCCCCCTTACAATGAGCAGTTCTTC
D gene: -; clone size: -; J gene: TRBJ1-1; V gene: TRBV6-5; CDR3 protein: CASSYNQWAFF; CDR3 DNA: TGTGCCAGCAGTTATAATCAATGGGCTTTCTTT
D gene: TRBD2; clone size: -; J gene: TRBJ2-3; V gene: TRBV15; CDR3 protein: CATSSSLAGRADTQYF; CDR3 DNA: TGTGCCACCAGCAGTTCACTAGCGGGACGGGCAGATACGCAGTATTTT
D gene: -; clone size: few; J gene: TRBJ2-2; V gene: TRBV5-1; CDR3 protein: CASSFPGELFF; CDR3 DNA: TGCGCCAGCAGCTTCCCGGGGGAGCTGTTTTTT
D gene: -; clone size: -; J gene: TRBJ1-4; V gene: TRBV6-6; CDR3 protein: CASRTNEKLFF; CDR3 DNA: TGTGCCAGCCGAACAAATGAAAAACTGTTTTTT
D gene: -; clone size: few; J gene: TRBJ1-1; V gene: TRBV30; CDR3 protein: CALNRAGTEAFF; CDR3 DNA: TGTGCCCTAAACAGGGCTGGCACTGAAGCTTTCTTT
D gene: -; clone size: -; J gene: TRBJ1-4; V gene: TRBV6-6; CDR3 protein: CASSSRGLANEKLFF; CDR3 DNA: TGTGCCAGCAGTTCGAGGGGTCTGGCTAATGAAAAACTGTTTTTT
D gene: -; clone size: -; J gene: TRBJ2-1; V gene: TRBV5-1; CDR3 protein: CASSNPGGTYNEQFF; CDR3 DNA: TGCGCCAGCAGTAATCCCGGGGGCACCTACAATGAGCAGTTCTTC
D gene: -; clone size: -; J gene: TRBJ2-6; V gene: TRBV5-4; CDR3 protein: CASSRYGAGANVLTF; CDR3 DNA: TGTGCCAGCAGCCGGTACGGGGCTGGGGCCAACGTCCTGACTTTC
D gene: TRBD2; clone size: -; J gene: TRBJ2-3; V gene: TRBV9; CDR3 protein: CASSVGSGTSDTQYF; CDR3 DNA: TGTGCCAGCAGCGTAGGGAGCGGGACTAGTGATACGCAGTATTTT
D gene: -; clone size: -; J gene: TRBJ2-2; V gene: TRBV5-1; CDR3 protein: CASSQSGNTGELFF; CDR3 DNA: TGCGCCAGCAGCCAGAGCGGGAACACCGGGGAGCTGTTTTTT
D gene: -; clone size: -; J gene: TRBJ2-2; V gene: TRBV2; CDR3 protein: CASSDRSAGELFF; CDR3 DNA: TGTGCCAGCAGTGATAGATCCGCCGGGGAGCTGTTTTTT
D gene: TRBD2; clone size: -; J gene: TRBJ2-3; V gene: TRBV9; CDR3 protein: CASSVDGLGPDTQYF; CDR3 DNA: TGTGCCAGCAGCGTAGACGGACTAGGCCCAGATACGCAGTATTTT
D gene: TRBD1; clone size: -; J gene: TRBJ2-7; V gene: TRBV6-5; CDR3 protein: CASSYGGTGDYEQYF; CDR3 DNA: TGTGCCAGCAGTTACGGCGGGACAGGGGACTACGAGCAGTACTTC
D gene: -; clone size: -; J gene: TRBJ2-7; V gene: TRBV19; CDR3 protein: CASSIKGYEQYF; CDR3 DNA: TGTGCCAGTAGTATAAAAGGGTACGAGCAGTACTTC
D gene: -; clone size: -; J gene: TRBJ2-2; V gene: TRBV6-5; CDR3 protein: CASSSSGELFF; CDR3 DNA: TGTGCCAGCAGTTCGTCCGGGGAGCTGTTTTTT
D gene: -; clone size: -; J gene: TRBJ2-7; V gene: TRBV7-2; CDR3 protein: CASSLAHQRWEQYF; CDR3 DNA: TGTGCCAGCAGCTTAGCGCACCAACGGTGGGAGCAGTACTTC
D gene: -; clone size: few; J gene: TRBJ1-2; V gene: TRBV30; CDR3 protein: CAWTLGGAGNYGYTF; CDR3 DNA: TGTGCCTGGACCCTAGGAGGGGCTGGGAACTATGGCTACACCTTC
D gene: -; clone size: -; J gene: TRBJ2-5; V gene: TRBV5-1; CDR3 protein: CASSLGLGAGQRQETQYF; CDR3 DNA: TGCGCCAGCAGCTTGGGTCTCGGGGCAGGTCAACGACAAGAGACCCAGTACTTC
D gene: TRBD2; clone size: few; J gene: TRBJ2-7; V gene: TRBV7-8; CDR3 protein: CASSMTSGTWTGEQYF; CDR3 DNA: TGTGCCAGCAGCATGACTAGCGGGACTTGGACGGGAGAGCAGTACTTC
D gene: TRBD1; clone size: -; J gene: TRBJ2-7; V gene: TRBV2; CDR3 protein: CASSPGQSYEQYF; CDR3 DNA: TGTGCCAGCAGTCCGGGACAGTCTTACGAGCAGTACTTC
D gene: -; clone size: -; J gene: TRBJ2-1; V gene: TRBV6-1; CDR3 protein: CASSIAYDEQFF; CDR3 DNA: TGTGCCAGCAGTATAGCATACGATGAGCAGTTCTTC
D gene: -; clone size: -; J gene: TRBJ2-7; V gene: TRBV6-6; CDR3 protein: CASSMGLVYEQYF; CDR3 DNA: TGTGCCAGCAGCATGGGACTCGTCTACGAGCAGTACTTC
D gene: TRBD2; clone size: -; J gene: TRBJ2-7; V gene: TRBV2; CDR3 protein: CASSREGQIEQYF; CDR3 DNA: TGTGCCAGCAGTCGGGAGGGCCAGATCGAGCAGTACTTC
D gene: TRBD1; clone size: -; J gene: TRBJ2-3; V gene: TRBV7-9; CDR3 protein: CASSRGQGTDTQYF; CDR3 DNA: TGTGCCAGCAGCCGCGGACAGGGAACAGATACGCAGTATTTT
D gene: -; clone size: -; J gene: TRBJ1-4; V gene: TRBV6-5; CDR3 protein: CASSVPAAEKLFF; CDR3 DNA: TGTGCCAGCAGTGTACCGGCCGCCGAAAAACTGTTTTTT
D gene: TRBD2; clone size: -; J gene: TRBJ2-5; V gene: TRBV5-1; CDR3 protein: CASSRTSGTETQYF; CDR3 DNA: TGCGCCAGCAGCCGGACTAGCGGCACAGAGACCCAGTACTTC
D gene: -; clone size: -; J gene: TRBJ2-1; V gene: TRBV27; CDR3 protein: CASTSGYNEQFF; CDR3 DNA: TGTGCCAGCACTTCGGGGTACAATGAGCAGTTCTTC
D gene: -; clone size: -; J gene: TRBJ2-5; V gene: TRBV13; CDR3 protein: CASSPRDRFQETQYF; CDR3 DNA: TGTGCCAGCAGCCCCCGGGACCGGTTCCAAGAGACCCAGTACTTC
D gene: TRBD1; clone size: once; J gene: TRBJ1-2; V gene: TRBV6-5; CDR3 protein: CASSRTGGNYGYTF; CDR3 DNA: TGTGCCAGCAGTCGGACAGGGGGCAACTATGGCTACACCTTC
D gene: -; clone size: few; J gene: TRBJ1-3; V gene: TRBV7-9; CDR3 protein: CASSTIMGSNSGNTIYF; CDR3 DNA: TGTGCCAGCAGCACCATAATGGGGAGCAACTCTGGAAACACCATATATTTT
D gene: TRBD2; clone size: -; J gene: TRBJ2-3; V gene: TRBV19; CDR3 protein: CASSTGLAGVADTQYF; CDR3 DNA: TGTGCCAGTAGTACAGGACTAGCGGGAGTGGCAGATACGCAGTATTTT
D gene: TRBD2; clone size: -; J gene: TRBJ2-5; V gene: TRBV6-1; CDR3 protein: CASSGELAGGPGETQYF; CDR3 DNA: TGTGCCAGCAGTGGGGAACTAGCGGGAGGGCCCGGGGAGACCCAGTACTTC
D gene: -; clone size: -; J gene: TRBJ1-5; V gene: TRBV6-1; CDR3 protein: CASSEGGDYQPQHF; CDR3 DNA: TGTGCCAGCAGTGAAGGGGGGGATTATCAGCCCCAGCATTTT
D gene: TRBD1; clone size: -; J gene: TRBJ1-5; V gene: TRBV5-1; CDR3 protein: CASSRTGGGNQPQHF; CDR3 DNA: TGCGCCAGCAGCAGGACAGGGGGCGGCAATCAGCCCCAGCATTTT
D gene: -; clone size: -; J gene: TRBJ1-1; V gene: TRBV2; CDR3 protein: CASSTGTEAFF; CDR3 DNA: TGTGCCAGCAGTACCGGGACAGAAGCTTTCTTT
D gene: -; clone size: -; J gene: TRBJ1-4; V gene: TRBV5-1; CDR3 protein: CASTEATNEKLFF; CDR3 DNA: TGCGCCAGCACGGAAGCAACTAATGAAAAACTGTTTTTT
D gene: -; clone size: once; J gene: TRBJ2-1; V gene: TRBV30; CDR3 protein: CAWDSESSYNEQFF; CDR3 DNA: TGTGCCTGGGATTCCGAGAGCTCCTACAATGAGCAGTTCTTC
D gene: TRBD2; clone size: -; J gene: TRBJ2-3; V gene: TRBV9; CDR3 protein: CASSVAGTSGTDTQYF; CDR3 DNA: TGTGCCAGCAGCGTAGCCGGGACTAGCGGCACAGATACGCAGTATTTT
D gene: TRBD2; clone size: -; J gene: TRBJ2-2; V gene: TRBV6-1; CDR3 protein: CASSRLAGGTGELFF; CDR3 DNA: TGTGCCAGCAGTAGACTAGCGGGAGGCACCGGGGAGCTGTTTTTT
D gene: TRBD2; clone size: -; J gene: TRBJ2-7; V gene: TRBV5-1; CDR3 protein: CASSQGLAFNLHEQYF; CDR3 DNA: TGCGCCAGCAGCCAAGGACTAGCTTTTAACCTCCACGAGCAGTACTTC
D gene: TRBD1; clone size: -; J gene: TRBJ1-5; V gene: TRBV6-4; CDR3 protein: CARRGPQPQHF; CDR3 DNA: TGTGCCAGGAGGGGGCCTCAGCCCCAGCATTTT
D gene: -; clone size: once; J gene: TRBJ2-7; V gene: TRBV6-5; CDR3 protein: CASSLGRAAYEQYF; CDR3 DNA: TGTGCCAGCAGTTTGGGCAGGGCCGCCTACGAGCAGTACTTC
D gene: TRBD1; clone size: -; J gene: TRBJ1-5; V gene: TRBV19; CDR3 protein: CASSIDAGQVNQPQHF; CDR3 DNA: TGTGCCAGTAGTATAGACGCGGGACAGGTCAATCAGCCCCAGCATTTT
D gene: TRBD1; clone size: -; J gene: TRBJ2-7; V gene: TRBV6-1; CDR3 protein: CASSPRTGARYEQYF; CDR3 DNA: TGTGCCAGCAGTCCCCGTACAGGGGCGCGGTACGAGCAGTACTTC